This T cell receptor beta chain was sequenced in a study of blood T cell repertoires in COVID-19. This clone was counted a single time. The method was immunoSEQ multiplex PCR; TCRdb's version includes in-frame clones alone and lacks a portion of them. The profile shows almost 400,000 clones, roughly 90% of them singletons. Germline V gene data show CDR1 as WNHNN and CDR2 as SYGVQD (reference sequence). The CDR3 runs to 15 residues. The V gene lost 2 bases and the J gene lost 4 bases, with 14 bases spanning the gap. The TCR sequence derives from a woman younger than 45 with acute COVID-19. The chain recombines TRBV10-1 with TRBJ1-1; maybe TRBD1 (6 bases). The sequenced sample was PBMCs or T cells enriched from blood (not recorded which). The CDR3 coding sequence is TGCGCCAGCAGTGAGCGAGGCGGGGGGCTCACTGAAGCTTTCTTT. Translating gives CASSERGGGLTEAFF.